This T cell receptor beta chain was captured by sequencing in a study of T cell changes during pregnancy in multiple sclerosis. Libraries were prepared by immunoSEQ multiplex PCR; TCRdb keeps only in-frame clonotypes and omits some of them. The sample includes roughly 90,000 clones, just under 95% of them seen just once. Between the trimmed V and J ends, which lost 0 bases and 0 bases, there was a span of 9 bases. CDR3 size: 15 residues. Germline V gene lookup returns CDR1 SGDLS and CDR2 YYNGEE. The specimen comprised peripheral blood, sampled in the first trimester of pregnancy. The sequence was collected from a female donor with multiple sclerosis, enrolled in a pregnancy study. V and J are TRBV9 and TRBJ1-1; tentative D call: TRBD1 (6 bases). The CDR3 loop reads CASSVADRLNTEAFF. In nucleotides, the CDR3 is TGTGCCAGCAGCGTAGCTGACAGGTTGAACACTGAAGCTTTCTTT.